The 22 T cell receptor beta chains presented below share a single source sample, sequenced in a study of blood T cell repertoires in COVID-19. Measured with immunoSEQ multiplex PCR; TCRdb has only the in-frame clones, and not every one. This sample has over 300,000 clones, with almost 90% found just once. Sequencing used peripheral blood. These receptor sequences come from a man younger than 30 with active or convalescent COVID-19.

The genes are TRBV6-4 and TRBJ1-1; D remains ambiguous. V lost 2 bases, J lost 3 bases, and 13 bases lay in between. The germline V gene has CDR1 MRHNA and CDR2 SNTAGT. The CDR3 runs to 15 residues. The CDR3 region is CASSDRSGGDTEAFF. The CDR3 DNA follows: TGTGCCAGCAGTGACAGGAGCGGTGGAGACACTGAAGCTTTCTTT.

CDR3 protein: CASSQRYTGPDTQYF. For the CDR3, the DNA is TGCGCCAGCAGCCAAAGGTATACAGGGCCAGATACGCAGTATTTT. This chain joins TRBV4-3 and TRBJ2-3; tentative D call: TRBD1 (6 bases). This CDR3 is 15 amino acids long. Trimming took off 2 bases at V and 4 bases at J, with 13 bases between the two ends. Germline CDR1 LGHNA, CDR2 YSLEER.

This chain connects TRBV7-9 to TRBJ1-6; D is perhaps TRBD1 (6 bases). The V end was cut by 5 bases, the J end by 7 bases, with 15 bases between. The CDR3 is made up of 15 amino acids. Germline V gene sequence: CDR1 SEHNR, CDR2 FQNEAQ (reference sequence). CDR3 sequence reads: CASSTRGGGNSPLHF. CDR3 DNA sequence: TGTGCCAGCAGCACGAGGGGAGGGGGAAATTCACCCCTCCACTTT.

The chain recombines TRBV23-1 with TRBJ2-3; 10 bases align to TRBD2. TRBV23-1 is an ORF for which the function is uncertain. CDR3 length equals 19 residues. V was clipped by 7 bases and J by 1 base; unmatched bases: 17. The CDR3 DNA follows: TGCGCCAGCACAATCTTCCGGACTAGCGGAGTATACGGCACAGATACGCAGTATTTT. This encodes CASTIFRTSGVYGTDTQYF.

The gene calls are TRBV27 and TRBJ2-5; D is uncertain. CDR1 is MNHEY and CDR2 is SMNVEV in the germline V gene (reference sequence). The germline V and J ends were trimmed by 5 bases and 2 bases, with 15 bases remaining between them. There are 15 residues in the CDR3. CDR3 bases: TGTGCCAGCAGTACCACTAAGTCCCCTCAAGAGACCCAGTACTTC. Its protein is CASSTTKSPQETQYF.

The J gene is TRBJ2-7, the V gene TRBV14; TRBD1 is a possible D gene (6 bases). Germline V lookup: CDR1 SGHDN, CDR2 FVKESK. The CDR3 consists of 14 residues. Trimming removed 8 bases from V and 2 bases from J, with 16 bases in between. The CDR3 loop reads CASSAGTRPYEQYF. CDR3 in DNA: TGTGCCAGCTCAGCCGGGACAAGACCCTACGAGCAGTACTTC. Variable domain in full (rest from reference TRBV14 and TRBJ2-7): EAGVTQFPSHSVIEKGQTVTLRCDPISGHDNLYWYRRVMGKEIKFLLHFVKESKQDESGMPNNRFLAERTGGTYSTLKVQPAELEDSGVYFCASSAGTRPYEQYFGPGTRLTVT.

This chain joins TRBV29-1 and TRBJ1-5; TRBD1 matches 8 bases. From germline, CDR1 is SQVTM and CDR2 ANQGSEA. The CDR3 totals 13 residues. Trimming took 6 bases from V and 3 from J; bases not matched to a gene: 4. CDR3 in amino acids: CSVRGQDNQPQHF. CDR3 sequence (DNA): TGCAGCGTGCGGGGACAGGACAATCAGCCCCAGCATTTT.

The chain combines TRBV28 with TRBJ1-6, with a tentative D call TRBD1 (6 bases). The V and J ends lost 2 bases and 8 bases respectively, with 19 bases between them. In germline, CDR1 is MDHEN, CDR2 SYDVKM. The CDR3 has 17 residues. Here the CDR3 DNA reads TGTGCCAGCAGTTTACCCCTAGGGGGGGGCTCGGATTCACCCCTCCACTTT. The encoded protein is CASSLPLGGGSDSPLHF.

The J gene is TRBJ1-2, the V gene TRBV5-6; D may be TRBD1 (5 bases). The CDR3 length is 13 residues. V was shortened by 5 bases and J by 8 bases, with 16 bases between the two germline ends. Germline-derived CDR1 and CDR2 are SGHDT and YYEEEE. The CDR3 sequence is CASSRDSAGGYTF. CDR3 bases: TGTGCCAGCAGTCGGGACTCTGCGGGCGGCTACACCTTC.

This chain uses TRBV27 with TRBJ2-1; 10 nucleotides align to TRBD2. Germline lookup yields CDR1 MNHEY and CDR2 SMNVEV (reference sequence). Trimming cost V 5 bases and J 15 bases; bases outside gene matches: 7. The CDR3 consists of 12 residues. The CDR3 sequence: CASSHSSGGLFF. The CDR3 nucleotides read TGTGCCAGCAGTCACTCTAGCGGGGGCTTGTTCTTC.

The gene calls are TRBV7-9 and TRBJ2-3; 9 bases fit TRBD2. Germline CDR1 reads SEHNR; CDR2 reads FQNEAQ (reference sequence). This CDR3 has 13 amino acids. Germline trimming cut 8 bases from V and 6 bases from J; bases unmatched to any gene: 6. The CDR3: CASPSGVPDTQYF. The CDR3 bases are TGTGCCAGCCCTAGCGGGGTTCCCGATACGCAGTATTTT.

This rearrangement joins TRBV7-8 to TRBJ2-5; perhaps TRBD2 as D (5 bases). There are 16 residues in the CDR3. Trimming removed 5 bases at V and 2 bases at J, with 18 bases between. Germline CDR1 reads SGHVS; CDR2 reads FQNEAQ. The CDR3 here is CASSPLVAAAQETQYF. The CDR3 region has the DNA TGTGCCAGCAGCCCATTGGTGGCAGCGGCGCAAGAGACCCAGTACTTC.

To note about this clone: Additional DNA sequences in this sample encode the identical CDR3. The chain links TRBV27 to TRBJ1-6; TRBD1 aligns across 11 bases. The ends lost 5 bases at V and 9 bases at J; junction bases unmatched: 3. The CDR3 spans 14 residues. Looked up from germline, CDR1 is MNHEY and CDR2 is SMNVEV (reference sequence). The CDR3 spells CASSPGQGGSPLHF. Here the CDR3 DNA reads TGTGCCAGCAGTCCGGGACAGGGGGGTTCACCCCTCCACTTT.

This chain links TRBV3-1 (or the pseudogene TRBV3-2) with TRBJ1-2; 7 bases align to TRBD1. The CDR3 contains 13 residues. Germline loops: CDR1 LGHDT, CDR2 YNNKEL (reference sequence). With V trimmed by 4 bases and J by 8 bases, 7 bases remained unmatched. The CDR3 DNA reads as TGTGCCAGCAGCCTTTACAGGGGCCACGGCTACACCTTC. Translation: CASSLYRGHGYTF.

The V gene is TRBV6-6, the J gene TRBJ1-3, with 7 bases that match TRBD1. The CDR3 loop spans 12 amino acids. Looked up from germline, CDR1 is MNHNY and CDR2 is SVGAGI (reference sequence). With 10 bases clipped from V and 5 bases from J, the junction kept 5 bases outside the gene matches. The CDR3 loop is CATGTDRNTIYF. The CDR3 DNA reads as TGTGCCACTGGGACAGATAGAAACACCATATATTTT.

CDR3 in amino acids: CSASVAGNYGYTF. As DNA, the CDR3 is TGCAGTGCTAGTGTAGCAGGGAACTATGGCTACACCTTC. The rearrangement links TRBV20-1 to TRBJ1-2; D is possibly TRBD1 (5 bases). This CDR3 has 13 residues. The germline V gene has CDR1 DFQATT and CDR2 SNEGSKA (reference sequence). With 3 bases removed from V and 2 bases from J, the gap between germline ends came to 10 bases.

The rearrangement uses TRBV7-6 and TRBJ1-2, with TRBD1 identical over 7 bases. Germline V CDR1 and CDR2: SGHVS, FNYEAQ. With 5 bases clipped from V and 6 bases from J, the junction kept 6 bases outside the gene matches. There are 13 residues in the CDR3. CDR3 nucleotides: TGTGCCAGCAGCACCAGGACAGGTGATGGCTACACCTTC. It encodes CASSTRTGDGYTF.

The V call is TRBV7-9, the J call TRBJ2-2, with D perhaps TRBD1 (5 bases). CDR3 size: 12 residues. With 1 base removed from V and 14 bases from J, the gap between germline ends came to 11 bases. Germline V CDR1 and CDR2: SEHNR, FQNEAQ (reference sequence). The CDR3 loop is CASSLVDSGLFF. CDR3 sequence (DNA): TGTGCCAGCAGCTTAGTCGACAGTGGACTGTTTTTT. The whole variable domain, filled in from reference TRBV7-9 and TRBJ2-2, reads DTGVSQNPRHKITKRGQNVTFRCDPISEHNRLYWYRQTLGQGPEFLTYFQNEAQLEKSRLLSDRFSAERPKGSFSTLEIQRTEQGDSAMYLCASSLVDSGLFFGEGSRLTVL.

V and J are TRBV18 and TRBJ1-2; tentative D call: TRBD1 (5 bases). Trimming shortened V by 1 base and J by 0 bases, and 15 bases separated the two germline ends. Germline loops: CDR1 KGHSH, CDR2 LQKENI. CDR3 length equals 17 residues. CDR3 loop: CASSPLLSARANYGYTF. The CDR3 nucleotides are TGTGCCAGCTCACCACTTCTCTCCGCCAGGGCTAACTATGGCTACACCTTC.

The rearrangement joins TRBV6-4 to TRBJ1-6; TRBD1 matches 7 bases. CDR1 MRHNA and CDR2 SNTAGT come from the germline V gene. This CDR3 comprises 14 residues. J lost 6 bases, V lost 6 bases, and 5 bases had no gene match. The CDR3 spells CASRGTEPNSPLHF. CDR3 bases: TGTGCCAGCAGAGGGACAGAACCTAATTCACCCCTCCACTTT.

This chain links TRBV2 with TRBJ2-2, with D tentatively TRBD1 (5 bases). V was cut by 5 bases and J by 6 bases, with 19 bases left in between. This CDR3 has 16 residues. From germline, CDR1 is SNHLY and CDR2 FYNNEI. The CDR3 protein is CASSQPQGFSAGELFF. CDR3 nucleotides: TGTGCCAGCAGTCAACCCCAGGGTTTCTCCGCCGGGGAGCTGTTTTTT.

The chain uses TRBV2 and TRBJ1-4; D gene ambiguous. The CDR3 has 15 residues. Germline values: CDR1 SNHLY, CDR2 FYNNEI. Trimming removed 6 bases at V and 0 bases at J, with 11 bases between. Written as DNA, the CDR3 is TGTGCCAGCAGACTGCCCTTTGCAACTAATGAAAAACTGTTTTTT. This encodes CASRLPFATNEKLFF.